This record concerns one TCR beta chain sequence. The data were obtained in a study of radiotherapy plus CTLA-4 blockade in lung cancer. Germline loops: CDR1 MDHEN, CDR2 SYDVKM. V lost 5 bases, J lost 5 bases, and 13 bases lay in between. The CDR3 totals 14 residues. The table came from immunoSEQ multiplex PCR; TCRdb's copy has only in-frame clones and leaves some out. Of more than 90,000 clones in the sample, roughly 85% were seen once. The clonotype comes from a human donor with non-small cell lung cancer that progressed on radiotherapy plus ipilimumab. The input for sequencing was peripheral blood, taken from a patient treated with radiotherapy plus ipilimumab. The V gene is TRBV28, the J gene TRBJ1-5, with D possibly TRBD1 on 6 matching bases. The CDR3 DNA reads TGTGCCAGCAGTGGGCAGGGGCCACATCAGCCCCAGCATTTT. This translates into CASSGQGPHQPQHF.